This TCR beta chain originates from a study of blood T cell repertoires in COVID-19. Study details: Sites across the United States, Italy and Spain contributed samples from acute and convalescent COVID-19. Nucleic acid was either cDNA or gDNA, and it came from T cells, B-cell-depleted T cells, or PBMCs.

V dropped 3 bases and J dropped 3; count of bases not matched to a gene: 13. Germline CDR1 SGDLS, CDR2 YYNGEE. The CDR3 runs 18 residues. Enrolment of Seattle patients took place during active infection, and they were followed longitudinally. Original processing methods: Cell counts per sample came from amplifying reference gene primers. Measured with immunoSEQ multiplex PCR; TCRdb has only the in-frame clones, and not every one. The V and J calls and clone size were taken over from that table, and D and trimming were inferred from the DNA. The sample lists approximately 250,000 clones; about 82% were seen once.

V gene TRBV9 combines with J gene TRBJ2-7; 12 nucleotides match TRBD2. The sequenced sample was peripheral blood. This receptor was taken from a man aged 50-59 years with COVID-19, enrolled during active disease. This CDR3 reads CASSARLAGAKTIYEQYF. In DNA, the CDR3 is TGTGCCAGCAGCGCGAGACTAGCGGGGGCCAAGACTATCTACGAGCAGTACTTC.